One sample yielded the 14 T cell receptor beta chains listed below, sequenced in a study of blood T cell repertoires in COVID-19. Method: immunoSEQ multiplex PCR; TCRdb's copy keeps in-frame clones and lacks some. Of tens of thousands of clones in the sample, 65% to 85% were seen once. The sample was peripheral blood. These receptor sequences come from a woman of 80 years or more with acute or convalescent COVID-19.

This chain uses TRBV19 with TRBJ2-1; a weak D match, TRBD2 (6 bases). The CDR3 is 14 residues long. Germline V CDR1 and CDR2: LNHDA, SQIVND (reference sequence). The V gene lost 5 bases and the J gene lost 3 bases, with 11 bases spanning the gap. This chain's CDR3 is CASSRTSNYNEQFF. DNA for the CDR3: TGTGCCAGTAGTCGAACTAGCAACTACAATGAGCAGTTCTTC.

This rearrangement joins TRBV27 to TRBJ2-7; 9 bases map to TRBD2. The germline V gene encodes CDR1 MNHEY and CDR2 SMNVEV (reference sequence). Trimming at V came to 2 bases and at J to 2 bases, leaving 4 bases not matched to a gene. The CDR3 is made up of 15 amino acids. The CDR3 nucleotides are TGTGCCAGCAGTTTAACTAGCGGGTTTCCCTACGAGCAGTACTTC. Residues: CASSLTSGFPYEQYF.

The sample holds one count of this clone. The rearrangement joins TRBV7-9 to TRBJ2-1; 9 nucleotides align to TRBD2. With V trimmed by 4 bases and J by 8 bases, 15 bases remained unmatched. CDR3 length equals 17 residues. Germline V gives CDR1 SEHNR, CDR2 FQNEAQ (reference sequence). CDR3 in DNA: TGTGCCAGCAGCTCCCGCCTCCAGAGCGGGAGGCCGGATGAGCAGTTCTTC. Translation: CASSSRLQSGRPDEQFF.

The chain carries TRBV9 and TRBJ2-5; 15 nucleotides match TRBD2. V was pared by 0 bases and J by 2 bases, with 2 bases of the junction left unmatched. The CDR3 is 17 residues long. Germline loops: CDR1 SGDLS, CDR2 YYNGEE. The CDR3 here is CASSVGGLAGGQETQYF. CDR3 DNA: TGTGCCAGCAGCGTAGGGGGACTAGCGGGAGGTCAAGAGACCCAGTACTTC.

In its sample, this clone was seen once. The chain is built from TRBV7-2 and TRBJ2-7; 7 bases map to TRBD2. Trimming cost V 1 base and J 4 bases; bases outside gene matches: 4. This CDR3 is 14 amino acids long. CDR1 and CDR2 from the germline V gene are SGHTA and FQGNSA. CDR3 nucleotides: TGTGCCAGCAGCTTAGTTGGCGGGAGTTACGAGCAGTACTTC. Translating it yields CASSLVGGSYEQYF.

V usage is TRBV4-3 and J usage is TRBJ2-1, with unresolved D. The CDR3 runs to 13 residues. V gave up 0 bases and J gave up 12 bases, with 12 bases separating them. The germline V gene encodes CDR1 LGHNA and CDR2 YSLEER. The CDR3 spells CASSQEAEELQFF. The CDR3 DNA follows: TGCGCCAGCAGCCAAGAGGCGGAAGAACTGCAGTTCTTC.

V usage is TRBV7-8 and J usage is TRBJ2-7, with D perhaps matching TRBD1 (8 bases). Germline loops: CDR1 SGHVS, CDR2 FQNEAQ. Between the trimmed V and J ends, which lost 1 base and 2 bases, there was a span of 18 bases. The CDR3 extends over 17 amino acids. For the CDR3, the DNA is TGTGCCAGCAGCTTAGAGGCCAGGACAGGGAGGGCCTACGAGCAGTACTTC. Its translation: CASSLEARTGRAYEQYF.

In nucleotides, the CDR3 is TGTGCCAGCTCACCACCGGGACTAGCTTCCGGGGAGCTGTTTTTT. Translation gives CASSPPGLASGELFF. V gene TRBV18 combines with J gene TRBJ2-2; 9 nucleotides agree with TRBD2. V lost 0 bases and J lost 6; bases outside the gene matches: 2. From germline, CDR1 is KGHSH and CDR2 LQKENI. This CDR3 comprises 15 residues.

V gene TRBV3-1 (or the pseudogene TRBV3-2) combines with J gene TRBJ2-1; TRBD2 aligns across 9 bases. CDR1 and CDR2 from the germline V gene are LGHDT and YNNKEL (reference sequence). V lost 3 bases, J lost 10 bases, and 7 bases stayed unmatched. The CDR3 consists of 14 residues. In DNA, the CDR3 is TGTGCCAGCAGCCATGGAGTAGCGGGAGAGGAGCAGTTCTTC. This sequence encodes CASSHGVAGEEQFF.

J is TRBJ2-7 and V is TRBV28; TRBD1 might be the D (6 bases). Trimming took off 1 base at V and 0 bases at J, with 13 bases between the two ends. CDR1 is MDHEN and CDR2 is SYDVKM in the germline V gene. The CDR3 consists of 16 residues. The DNA of the CDR3 is TGTGCCAGCAGTTTATATCGGGACACGAGCTCCTACGAGCAGTACTTC. It yields the protein CASSLYRDTSSYEQYF.

J is TRBJ1-2 and V is TRBV6-2 or TRBV6-3; D is ambiguous. This CDR3 region has 15 residues. Germline V gene data show CDR1 as MNHEY and CDR2 as SVGEGT. With 2 bases removed from V and 3 bases from J, the gap between germline ends came to 13 bases. Here the CDR3 reads CASSYPGEHYYGYTF. The CDR3 DNA reads as TGTGCCAGCAGTTACCCCGGGGAGCACTACTATGGCTACACCTTC.

The V and J genes are TRBV15 and TRBJ2-5; 9 bases map to TRBD2. The CDR3 is 15 amino acids. Germline V gene sequence: CDR1 LNHNV, CDR2 YYDKDF (reference sequence). Unmatched junction bases numbered 7, after V lost 4 bases and J lost 4 bases. The CDR3 sequence is CATSTSLAGVETQYF. DNA of the CDR3: TGTGCCACCAGCACGAGTTTAGCGGGAGTAGAGACCCAGTACTTC.

The sample holds a few counts of this clone. This rearrangement joins TRBV15 to TRBJ1-5; 10 bases line up with TRBD1. CDR1 is LNHNV, CDR2 YYDKDF, per germline (reference sequence). This CDR3 comprises 14 residues. J gave up 10 bases and V 4 bases, and 7 bases lay outside the gene matches. The CDR3 spells CATSTGTGVNPQHF. The CDR3 DNA reads TGTGCCACCAGCACCGGGACAGGGGTCAATCCCCAGCATTTT.

Note on this clone: A junction end diverges from the germline sequence, so it may reflect a read error. The chain carries TRBV5-1 and TRBJ2-7, with D maybe TRBD2 (6 bases). CDR1 and CDR2 (germline): SGHRS, YFSETQ. The CDR3 contains 14 residues. The CDR3 region is CASSWGLLTPGRGF. For the CDR3, the DNA is TGCGCCAGCAGCTGGGGACTTCTCACCCCGGGCCGGGGCTTC.